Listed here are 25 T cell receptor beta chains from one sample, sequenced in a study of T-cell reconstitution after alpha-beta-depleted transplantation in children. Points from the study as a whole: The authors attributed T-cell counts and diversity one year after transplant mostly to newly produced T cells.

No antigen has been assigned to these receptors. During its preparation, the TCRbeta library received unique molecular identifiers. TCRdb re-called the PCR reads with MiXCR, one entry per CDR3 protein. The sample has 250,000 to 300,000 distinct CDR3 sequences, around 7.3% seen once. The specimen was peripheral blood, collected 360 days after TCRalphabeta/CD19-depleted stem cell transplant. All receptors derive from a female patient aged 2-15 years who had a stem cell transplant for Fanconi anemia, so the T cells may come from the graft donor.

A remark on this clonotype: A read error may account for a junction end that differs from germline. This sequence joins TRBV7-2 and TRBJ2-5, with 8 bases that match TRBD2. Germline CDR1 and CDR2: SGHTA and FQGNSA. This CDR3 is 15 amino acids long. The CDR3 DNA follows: TGTGCCAGCAGCTTAGTTTTGGGCAGCGGGGGCTCATCGGTGTTC. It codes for CASSLVLGSGGSSVF.

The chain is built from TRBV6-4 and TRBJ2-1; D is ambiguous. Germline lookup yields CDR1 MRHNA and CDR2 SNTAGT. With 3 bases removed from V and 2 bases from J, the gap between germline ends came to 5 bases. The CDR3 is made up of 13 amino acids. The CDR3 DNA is TGTGCCAGCAGTGAGCGAGCCTACAATGAGCAGTTCTTC. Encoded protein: CASSERAYNEQFF.

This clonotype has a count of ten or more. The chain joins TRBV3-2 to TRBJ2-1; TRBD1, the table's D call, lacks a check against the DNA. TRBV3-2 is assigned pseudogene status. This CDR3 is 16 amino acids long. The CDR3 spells CASSHRGAFSYNEQFF. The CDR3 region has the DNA TGTGCCAGCTCTCACCGGGGAGCCTTTTCCTACAATGAGCAGTTCTTC.

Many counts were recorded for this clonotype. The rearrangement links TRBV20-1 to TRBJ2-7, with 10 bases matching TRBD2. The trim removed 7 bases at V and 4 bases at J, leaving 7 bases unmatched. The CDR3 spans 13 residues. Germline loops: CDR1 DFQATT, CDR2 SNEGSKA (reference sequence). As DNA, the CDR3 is TGCAGTGAAGCGGGACTAGCGTCATACGAGCAGTACTTC. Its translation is CSEAGLASYEQYF.

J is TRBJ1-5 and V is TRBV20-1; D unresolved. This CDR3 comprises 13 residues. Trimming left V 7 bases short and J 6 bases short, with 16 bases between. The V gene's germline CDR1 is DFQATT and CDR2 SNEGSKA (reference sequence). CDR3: CSGRSVGGQPQHF. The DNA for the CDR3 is TGCAGTGGAAGATCGGTGGGTGGTCAGCCCCAGCATTTT.

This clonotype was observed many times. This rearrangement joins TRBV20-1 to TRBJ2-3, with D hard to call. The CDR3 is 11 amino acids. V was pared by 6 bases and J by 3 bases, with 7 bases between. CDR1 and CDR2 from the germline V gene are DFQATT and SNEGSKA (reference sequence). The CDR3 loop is CSAETTDTQYF. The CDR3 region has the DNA TGCAGTGCGGAGACTACAGATACGCAGTATTTT.

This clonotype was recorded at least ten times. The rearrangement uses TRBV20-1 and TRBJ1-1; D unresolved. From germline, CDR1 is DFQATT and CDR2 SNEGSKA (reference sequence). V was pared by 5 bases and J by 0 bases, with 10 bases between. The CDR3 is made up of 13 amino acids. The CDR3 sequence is CSAVSLMNTEAFF. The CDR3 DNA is TGCAGTGCTGTCAGTTTAATGAACACTGAAGCTTTCTTT.

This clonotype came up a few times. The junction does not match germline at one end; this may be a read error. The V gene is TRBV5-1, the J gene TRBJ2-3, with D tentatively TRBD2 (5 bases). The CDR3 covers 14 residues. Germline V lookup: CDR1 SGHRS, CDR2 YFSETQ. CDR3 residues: CTSRYGESTDTQYF. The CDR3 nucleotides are TGTACCAGCAGGTACGGGGAGAGCACAGATACGCAGTATTTT.

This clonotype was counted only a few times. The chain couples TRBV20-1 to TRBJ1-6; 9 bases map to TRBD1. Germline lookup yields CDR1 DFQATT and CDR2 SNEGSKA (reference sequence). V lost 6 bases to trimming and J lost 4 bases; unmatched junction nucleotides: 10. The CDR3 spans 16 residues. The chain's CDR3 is CSASTGGVGYNSPLHF. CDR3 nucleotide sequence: TGCAGTGCCTCCACAGGGGGCGTAGGGTATAATTCACCCCTCCACTTT.

The CDR3 loop is CASSPPTDYGYTF. As DNA, the CDR3 is TGTGCCAGCAGTCCCCCGACTGACTATGGCTACACCTTC. The chain has TRBV28 and TRBJ1-2; D uncertain. CDR1 MDHEN and CDR2 SYDVKM come from the germline V gene. V lost 5 bases to trimming and J lost 3 bases, with 10 bases between them. This CDR3 has 13 amino acids.

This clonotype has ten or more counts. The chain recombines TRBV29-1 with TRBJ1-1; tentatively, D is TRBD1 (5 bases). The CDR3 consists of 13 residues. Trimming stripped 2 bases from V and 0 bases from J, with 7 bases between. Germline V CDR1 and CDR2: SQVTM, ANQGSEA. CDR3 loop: CSVESGMNTEAFF. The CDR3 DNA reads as TGCAGCGTTGAATCAGGGATGAACACTGAAGCTTTCTTT.

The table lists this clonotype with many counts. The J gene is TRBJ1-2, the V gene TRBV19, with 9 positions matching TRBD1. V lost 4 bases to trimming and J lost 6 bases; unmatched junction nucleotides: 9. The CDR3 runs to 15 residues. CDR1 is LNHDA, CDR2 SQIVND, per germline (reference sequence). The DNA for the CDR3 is TGTGCCAGTAGTACTGGACAGGGGATCCGGCATGGCTACACCTTC. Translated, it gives CASSTGQGIRHGYTF.

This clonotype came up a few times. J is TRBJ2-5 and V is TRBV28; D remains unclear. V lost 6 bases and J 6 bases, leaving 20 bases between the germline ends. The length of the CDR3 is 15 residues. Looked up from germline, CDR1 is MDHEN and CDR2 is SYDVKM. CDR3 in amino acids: CASRSVPPTPKTQYF. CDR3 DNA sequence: TGTGCCAGCAGGTCGGTCCCACCCACTCCAAAGACCCAGTACTTC. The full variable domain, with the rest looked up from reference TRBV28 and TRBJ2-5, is DVKVTQSSRYLVKRTGEKVFLECVQDMDHENMFWYRQDPGLGLRLIYFSYDVKMKEKGDIPEGYSVSREKKERFSLILESASTNQTSMYLCASRSVPPTPKTQYFGPGTRLLVL.

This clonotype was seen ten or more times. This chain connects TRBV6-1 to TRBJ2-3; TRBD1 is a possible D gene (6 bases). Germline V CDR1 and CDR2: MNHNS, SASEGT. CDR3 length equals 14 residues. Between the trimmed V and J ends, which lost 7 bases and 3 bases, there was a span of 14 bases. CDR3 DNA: TGTGCCAGCAAGCTGGGGGCACCGACAGATACGCAGTATTTT. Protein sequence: CASKLGAPTDTQYF.

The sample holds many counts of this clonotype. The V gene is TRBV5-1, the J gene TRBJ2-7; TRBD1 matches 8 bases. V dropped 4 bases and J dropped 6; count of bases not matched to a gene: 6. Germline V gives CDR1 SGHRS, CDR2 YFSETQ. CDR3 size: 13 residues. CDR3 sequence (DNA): TGCGCCAGCAGCCCTGGACAGGGAGGCGAGCAGTACGTC. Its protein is CASSPGQGGEQYV.

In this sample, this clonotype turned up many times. The CDR3: CASSFGLAGYYEQYF. The CDR3 DNA sequence: TGCGCCAGCAGCTTTGGTCTAGCGGGCTACTACGAGCAGTACTTC. The rearrangement joins TRBV5-1 to TRBJ2-7, with 8 positions matching TRBD2. Looked up from germline, CDR1 is SGHRS and CDR2 is YFSETQ. The V gene end was trimmed by 2 bases and the J gene end by 3 bases; junction bases not matched to a gene: 7. The CDR3 has 15 residues.

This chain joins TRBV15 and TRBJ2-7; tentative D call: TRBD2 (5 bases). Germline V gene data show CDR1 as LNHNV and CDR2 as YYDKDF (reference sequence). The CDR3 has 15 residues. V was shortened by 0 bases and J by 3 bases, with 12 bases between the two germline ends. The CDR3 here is CATSREGRAGYEQYF. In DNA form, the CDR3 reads TGTGCCACCAGCAGAGAGGGAAGGGCGGGCTACGAGCAGTACTTC.

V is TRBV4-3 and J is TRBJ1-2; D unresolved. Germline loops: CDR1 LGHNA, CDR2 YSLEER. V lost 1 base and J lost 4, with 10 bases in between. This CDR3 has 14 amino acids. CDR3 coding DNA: TGCGCCAGCAGCCAAGCCTCACGCTTCTATGGCTACACCTTC. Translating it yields CASSQASRFYGYTF.

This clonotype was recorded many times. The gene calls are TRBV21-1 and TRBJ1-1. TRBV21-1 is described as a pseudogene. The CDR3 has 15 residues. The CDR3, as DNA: TGTGCCAGCAGCAAAGAAGGAGAGGGCGGGACTGAAGCTTTCTTT. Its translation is CASSKEGEGGTEAFF.

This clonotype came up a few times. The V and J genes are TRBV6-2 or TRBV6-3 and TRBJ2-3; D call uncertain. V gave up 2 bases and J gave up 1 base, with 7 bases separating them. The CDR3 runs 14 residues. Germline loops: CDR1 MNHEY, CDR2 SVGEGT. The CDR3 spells CASSYHPGTDTQYF. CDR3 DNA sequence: TGTGCCAGCAGTTACCACCCGGGCACAGATACGCAGTATTTT.

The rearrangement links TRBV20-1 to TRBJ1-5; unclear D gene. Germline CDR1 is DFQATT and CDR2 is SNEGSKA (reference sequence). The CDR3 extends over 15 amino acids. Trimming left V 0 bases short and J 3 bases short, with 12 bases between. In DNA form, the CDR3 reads TGCAGTGCTAGAGATCCTACGGGCCACAATCAGCCCCAGCATTTT. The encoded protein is CSARDPTGHNQPQHF.

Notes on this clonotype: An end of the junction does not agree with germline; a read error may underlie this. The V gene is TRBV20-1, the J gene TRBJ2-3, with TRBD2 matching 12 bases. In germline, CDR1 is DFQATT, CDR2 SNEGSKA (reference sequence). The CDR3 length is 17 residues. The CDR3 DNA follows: TGCTGTGCTAGAGATCTATTTCTAGCGGGGGGGACAGATACGCAGTATTTT. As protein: CCARDLFLAGGTDTQYF.

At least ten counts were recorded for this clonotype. CDR3: CASRQGALKDGYTF. CDR3 coding DNA: TGTGCCAGCAGACAGGGGGCCCTAAAGGATGGCTACACCTTC. The V call is TRBV28, the J call TRBJ1-2, with 9 bases fitting TRBD1. The V gene end was trimmed by 6 bases and the J gene end by 6 bases; junction bases not matched to a gene: 8. This CDR3 is 14 amino acids long. Germline assignment: CDR1 MDHEN and CDR2 SYDVKM.

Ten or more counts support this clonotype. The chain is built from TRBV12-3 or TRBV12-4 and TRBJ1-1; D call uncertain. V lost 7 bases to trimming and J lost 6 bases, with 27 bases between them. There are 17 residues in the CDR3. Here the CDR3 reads CASTLGPGRTKYAEAFF. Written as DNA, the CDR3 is TGTGCCAGCACCTTAGGTCCCGGACGGACCAAATACGCTGAAGCTTTCTTT.

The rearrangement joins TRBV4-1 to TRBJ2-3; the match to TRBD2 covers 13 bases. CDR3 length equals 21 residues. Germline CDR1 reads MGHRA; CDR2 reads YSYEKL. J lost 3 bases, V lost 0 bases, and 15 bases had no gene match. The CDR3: CASSQDTLRTSGSASTDTQYF. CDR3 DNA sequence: TGCGCCAGCAGCCAAGACACTCTTCGGACTAGCGGGAGCGCAAGTACAGATACGCAGTATTTT.